The 21 T cell receptor beta chains below come from one sample, sequenced in a study of chemoradiotherapy in HPV16-positive cancers. Profiled with immunoSEQ multiplex PCR; TCRdb holds only in-frame clones, not every one. Here the sample spans about 27,000 clones, 93% being singletons. The sample consisted of blood, taken from a patient who underwent chemoradiotherapy. These receptors came from a human donor with HPV-associated anogenital cancer.

V and J are TRBV4-1 and TRBJ1-2, with a tentative D call TRBD1 (5 bases). This CDR3 has 17 amino acids. Deletions cut 0 bases from V and 4 bases from J, with 18 bases between. Germline lookup yields CDR1 MGHRA and CDR2 YSYEKL. CDR3 residues: CASSQDNVGGLFYGYTF. CDR3 sequence (DNA): TGCGCCAGCAGCCAAGATAATGTGGGGGGGTTATTCTATGGCTACACCTTC.

The chain is built from TRBV7-2 and TRBJ2-7; 12 nucleotides align to TRBD1. The germline CDR1 and CDR2 sequences are SGHTA and FQGNSA. The CDR3 is 15 amino acids. V was clipped by 4 bases and J by 6 bases; unmatched bases: 7. CDR3 nucleotides: TGTGCCAGCAGCTCCTACCGGGACAGGGGGCTCGAGCAGTACTTC. Amino acid sequence: CASSSYRDRGLEQYF.

This clone was observed a handful of times. The V and J genes are TRBV5-1 and TRBJ1-2; D uncertain. The germline gives CDR1 SGHRS, CDR2 YFSETQ. Trimming removed 0 bases at V and 7 bases at J, with 7 bases between. The CDR3 length is 12 residues. CDR3 sequence (DNA): TGCGCCAGCAGCTTGGAAGTGGGTGGCTACACCTTC. This encodes CASSLEVGGYTF.

The chain couples TRBV5-1 to TRBJ2-5; D gene ambiguous. Trimming stripped 0 bases from V and 3 bases from J, with 0 bases between. From germline, CDR1 is SGHRS and CDR2 YFSETQ. The CDR3 covers 11 residues. The CDR3 protein is CASSLEETQYF. CDR3 sequence (DNA): TGCGCCAGCAGCTTGGAAGAGACCCAGTACTTC. Drawing the rest from reference TRBV5-1 and TRBJ2-5, the complete variable domain is KAGVTQTPRYLIKTRGQQVTLSCSPISGHRSVSWYQQTPGQGLQFLFEYFSETQRNKGNFPGRFSGRQFSNSRSEMNVSTLELGDSALYLCASSLEETQYFGPGTRLLVL.

This CDR3 reads CASSLGPSTRGDTQYF. CDR3 bases: TGTGCCAGCAGCTTAGGTCCCTCGACTAGAGGAGATACGCAGTATTTT. The chain links TRBV13 to TRBJ2-3; D may be TRBD2 (6 bases). Trimming shortened V by 0 bases and J by 5 bases, and 15 bases separated the two germline ends. CDR3 size: 16 residues. The germline V gene has CDR1 PRHDT and CDR2 FYEKMQ (reference sequence).

The rearrangement links TRBV7-6 to TRBJ2-7; TRBD2 aligns across 12 bases. J lost 6 bases, V lost 6 bases, and 3 bases had no gene match. The germline V gene encodes CDR1 SGHVS and CDR2 FNYEAQ. The CDR3 is 13 amino acids. The CDR3 DNA reads TGTGCCAGCAGGGAGACTAGCGGGGGCGAGCAGTACTTC. Translation: CASRETSGGEQYF.

For this clone: Other DNA sequences in this specimen translate into the identical CDR3. The chain recombines TRBV9 with TRBJ2-7, with 7 bases aligning to TRBD1. CDR3 size: 13 residues. CDR1 is SGDLS, CDR2 YYNGEE, per germline. J lost 2 bases, V lost 3 bases, and 2 bases had no gene match. The CDR3: CASSAQGAYEQYF. The CDR3 region has the DNA TGTGCCAGCAGCGCTCAGGGGGCCTACGAGCAGTACTTC.

The DNA of the CDR3 is TGTGCCAGCAGCTTCTCAAAGAGTGCCCCCTACAATGAGCAGTTCTTC. Amino acid sequence: CASSFSKSAPYNEQFF. The chain has TRBV13 and TRBJ2-1; D ambiguous. Germline CDR1 PRHDT, CDR2 FYEKMQ (reference sequence). This CDR3 is built from 16 residues. V gave up 3 bases and J gave up 2 bases, with 14 bases separating them.

The CDR3 DNA sequence: TGTGCCAGCTCGTCTGGACAGGTCCAGGGAGAGACCCAGTACTTC. Its translation: CASSSGQVQGETQYF. This chain uses TRBV18 with TRBJ2-5; 7 bases are a match to TRBD1. The V gene end was trimmed by 6 bases and the J gene end by 4 bases; junction bases not matched to a gene: 11. In germline, CDR1 is KGHSH, CDR2 LQKENI. The CDR3 is 15 residues long.

V usage is TRBV11-2 and J usage is TRBJ2-5, with 8 nucleotides matching TRBD1. After removal of 1 base from V and 5 bases from J, the junction contained 6 bases not matched to a gene. From germline, CDR1 is SGHAT and CDR2 FQNNGV. The CDR3 sequence is 15 residues long. CDR3 DNA: TGTGCCAGCAGCTTAGGGCAGGGGGCTGGTGAGACCCAGTACTTC. This encodes CASSLGQGAGETQYF.

V is TRBV10-2 and J is TRBJ2-1; no reliable D call. Germline V gene lookup returns CDR1 WSHSY and CDR2 SAAADI. The CDR3 runs 13 residues. The ends were cut back, 10 bases at V and 0 bases at J, with 10 bases in the middle. In DNA, the CDR3 is TGCGCCACCCACCCCGGCTCCTACAATGAGCAGTTCTTC. Protein: CATHPGSYNEQFF.

The count of this clone is one. The rearrangement uses TRBV5-5 and TRBJ2-3; D not certain. The ends were cut back, 4 bases at V and 2 bases at J, with 8 bases in the middle. CDR3 length equals 13 residues. CDR1 SGHKS and CDR2 YYEKEE come from the germline V gene (reference sequence). CDR3 nucleotides: TGTGCCAGCAGCCCTCCACACACAGATACGCAGTATTTT. Translated: CASSPPHTDTQYF. The entire variable domain, with the rest obtained from reference TRBV5-5 and TRBJ2-3, is as follows: DAGVTQSPTHLIKTRGQQVTLRCSPISGHKSVSWYQQVLGQGPQFIFQYYEKEERGRGNFPDRFSARQFPNYSSELNVNALLLGDSALYLCASSPPHTDTQYFGPGTRLTVL.

As regards this clone: The same CDR3 arises from other DNA sequences in this sample as well. The rearrangement uses TRBV29-1 and TRBJ2-3; 7 bases agree with TRBD1. Trimming at V came to 4 bases and at J to 3 bases, leaving 4 bases not matched to a gene. The CDR3 sequence is 13 residues long. Germline CDR1 is SQVTM and CDR2 is ANQGSEA. CDR3 bases: TGCAGCGTTGGCAGGGGGTTGACAGATACGCAGTATTTT. It encodes CSVGRGLTDTQYF.

This chain uses TRBV18 with TRBJ2-3, with D perhaps matching TRBD1 or TRBD2 (5 bases each). The V gene lost 4 bases and the J gene lost 2 bases, with 7 bases spanning the gap. The germline CDR1 and CDR2 sequences are KGHSH and LQKENI. This CDR3 comprises 13 residues. The CDR3 is CASSRGNTDTQYF. For the CDR3, the DNA is TGTGCCAGCTCACGGGGGAACACAGATACGCAGTATTTT.

The V call is TRBV9, the J call TRBJ2-1, with D unclear. The CDR3 runs 15 residues. The V end was cut by 4 bases, the J end by 0 bases, with 11 bases between. Germline V gene lookup returns CDR1 SGDLS and CDR2 YYNGEE. As DNA, the CDR3 is TGTGCCAGCAGCCTGACTCTAAGCTCCTACAATGAGCAGTTCTTC. It translates to CASSLTLSSYNEQFF.

V gene TRBV7-6 combines with J gene TRBJ2-2; no reliable D call. The CDR3 loop spans 16 amino acids. Germline loops: CDR1 SGHVS, CDR2 FNYEAQ. Trimming left V 1 base short and J 1 base short, with 10 bases between. The CDR3 nucleotides read TGTGCCAGCAGCTTAGACAAGCTAATGAACACCGGGGAGCTGTTTTTT. It encodes CASSLDKLMNTGELFF.

The rearrangement uses TRBV28 and TRBJ1-5; D remains unclear. The CDR3 runs to 14 residues. V shed 7 bases and J shed 6 bases, with 16 bases lying between them. Germline CDR1 reads MDHEN; CDR2 reads SYDVKM. CDR3 bases: TGTGCCAGCACCACCTCAGCGAACCGTCAGCCCCAGCATTTT. Translated, it gives CASTTSANRQPQHF.

The chain combines TRBV27 with TRBJ2-3; D is undetermined. The CDR3 length is 14 residues. The germline V and J ends were trimmed by 5 bases and 0 bases, with 9 bases remaining between them. In germline, CDR1 is MNHEY, CDR2 SMNVEV (reference sequence). The CDR3 DNA reads as TGTGCCAGCAGTCGTCTCTCTAGCACAGATACGCAGTATTTT. Protein product: CASSRLSSTDTQYF.

J is TRBJ2-7 and V is TRBV5-1; 11 bases are a match to TRBD2. Germline-derived CDR1 and CDR2 are SGHRS and YFSETQ. The J segment lost 0 bases and the V segment lost 0 bases, leaving 5 bases of the junction unmatched. The CDR3 contains 17 residues. CDR3 in DNA: TGCGCCAGCAGCTTGGCCGGGACTAGCGGTTACTCCTACGAGCAGTACTTC. This gives the protein CASSLAGTSGYSYEQYF.

V is TRBV28 and J is TRBJ2-4, with D possibly being TRBD1 or TRBD2 (5 bases each). Germline loops: CDR1 MDHEN, CDR2 SYDVKM. Trimming pared 2 bases from V and 0 bases from J, leaving 14 bases between. The length of the CDR3 is 17 residues. The CDR3 region is CASSLPSGTLAKNIQYF. CDR3 coding DNA: TGTGCCAGCAGTTTACCTTCCGGGACGTTAGCCAAAAACATTCAGTACTTC.

The rearrangement links TRBV6-5 to TRBJ2-7; no firm D call. Trimming left V 5 bases short and J 3 bases short, with 11 bases between. The V gene's germline CDR1 is MNHEY and CDR2 SVGAGI. CDR3 length: 13 residues. The CDR3 is CASSPDEYYEQYF. The DNA of the CDR3 is TGTGCCAGCAGTCCGGATGAGTACTACGAGCAGTACTTC.